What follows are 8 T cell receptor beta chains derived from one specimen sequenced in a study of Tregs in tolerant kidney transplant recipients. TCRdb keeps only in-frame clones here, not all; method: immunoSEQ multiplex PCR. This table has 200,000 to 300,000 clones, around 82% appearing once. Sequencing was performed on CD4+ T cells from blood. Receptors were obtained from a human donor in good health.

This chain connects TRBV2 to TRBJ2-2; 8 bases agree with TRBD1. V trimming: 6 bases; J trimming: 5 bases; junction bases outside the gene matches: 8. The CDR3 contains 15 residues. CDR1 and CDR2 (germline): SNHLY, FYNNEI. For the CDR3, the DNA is TGTGCCAGCAGGAGAGACAGGGGAAGGACCGGGGAGCTGTTTTTT. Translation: CASRRDRGRTGELFF.

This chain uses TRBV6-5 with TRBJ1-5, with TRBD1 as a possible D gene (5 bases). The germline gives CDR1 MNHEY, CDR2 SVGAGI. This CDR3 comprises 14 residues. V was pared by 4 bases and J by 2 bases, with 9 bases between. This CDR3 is CASSLGLRNQPQHF. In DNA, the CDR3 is TGTGCCAGCAGTTTGGGACTCCGCAATCAGCCCCAGCATTTT.

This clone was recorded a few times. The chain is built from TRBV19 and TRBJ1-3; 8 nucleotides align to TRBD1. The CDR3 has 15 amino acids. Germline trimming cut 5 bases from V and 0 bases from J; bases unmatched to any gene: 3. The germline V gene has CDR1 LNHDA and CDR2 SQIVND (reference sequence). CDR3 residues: CASSRDRGSGNTIYF. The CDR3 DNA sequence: TGTGCCAGTAGTCGCGACAGGGGCTCTGGAAACACCATATATTTT.

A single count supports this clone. The CDR3 nucleotides read TGCGCCAGCACCAGGGACAGGACCAGAGACACCGGGGAGCTGTTTTTT. It translates to CASTRDRTRDTGELFF. The chain combines TRBV5-1 with TRBJ2-2, with TRBD1 matching over 8 bases. Trimming took 6 bases from V and 3 from J; bases not matched to a gene: 10. CDR3 length: 16 amino acids. Germline V gene lookup returns CDR1 SGHRS and CDR2 YFSETQ.

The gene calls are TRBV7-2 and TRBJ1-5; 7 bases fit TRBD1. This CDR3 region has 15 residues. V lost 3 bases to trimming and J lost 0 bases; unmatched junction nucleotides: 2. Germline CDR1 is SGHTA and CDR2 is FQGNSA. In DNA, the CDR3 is TGTGCCAGCAGCTTGACAGGGCGTAGCAATCAGCCCCAGCATTTT. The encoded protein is CASSLTGRSNQPQHF.

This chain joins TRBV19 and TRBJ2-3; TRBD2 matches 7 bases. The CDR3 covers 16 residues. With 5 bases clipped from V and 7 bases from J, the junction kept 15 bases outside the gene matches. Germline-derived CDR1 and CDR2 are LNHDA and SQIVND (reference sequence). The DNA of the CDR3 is TGTGCCAGTAGTTCCCTGGGGGGGGAGAAAAGGAATACGCAGTATTTT. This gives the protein CASSSLGGEKRNTQYF.

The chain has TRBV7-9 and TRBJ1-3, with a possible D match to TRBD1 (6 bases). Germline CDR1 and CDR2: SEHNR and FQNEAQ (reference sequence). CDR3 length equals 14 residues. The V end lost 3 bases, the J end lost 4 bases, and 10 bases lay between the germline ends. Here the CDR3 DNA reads TGTGCCAGCAGCTTGCAGGGGAAGGGAAACACCATATATTTT. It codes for CASSLQGKGNTIYF.

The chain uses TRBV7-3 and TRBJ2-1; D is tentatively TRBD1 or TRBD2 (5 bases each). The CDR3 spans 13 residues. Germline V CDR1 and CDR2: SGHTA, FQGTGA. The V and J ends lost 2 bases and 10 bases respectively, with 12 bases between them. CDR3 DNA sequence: TGTGCCAGCAGCTTAGGGACGGGCTTAGAGCAGTTCTTC. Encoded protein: CASSLGTGLEQFF. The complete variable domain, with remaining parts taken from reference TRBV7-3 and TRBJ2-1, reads GAGVSQTPSNKVTEKGKYVELRCDPISGHTALYWYRQSLGQGPEFLIYFQGTGAADDSGLPNDRFFAVRPEGSVSTLKIQRTERGDSAVYLCASSLGTGLEQFFGPGTRLTVL.